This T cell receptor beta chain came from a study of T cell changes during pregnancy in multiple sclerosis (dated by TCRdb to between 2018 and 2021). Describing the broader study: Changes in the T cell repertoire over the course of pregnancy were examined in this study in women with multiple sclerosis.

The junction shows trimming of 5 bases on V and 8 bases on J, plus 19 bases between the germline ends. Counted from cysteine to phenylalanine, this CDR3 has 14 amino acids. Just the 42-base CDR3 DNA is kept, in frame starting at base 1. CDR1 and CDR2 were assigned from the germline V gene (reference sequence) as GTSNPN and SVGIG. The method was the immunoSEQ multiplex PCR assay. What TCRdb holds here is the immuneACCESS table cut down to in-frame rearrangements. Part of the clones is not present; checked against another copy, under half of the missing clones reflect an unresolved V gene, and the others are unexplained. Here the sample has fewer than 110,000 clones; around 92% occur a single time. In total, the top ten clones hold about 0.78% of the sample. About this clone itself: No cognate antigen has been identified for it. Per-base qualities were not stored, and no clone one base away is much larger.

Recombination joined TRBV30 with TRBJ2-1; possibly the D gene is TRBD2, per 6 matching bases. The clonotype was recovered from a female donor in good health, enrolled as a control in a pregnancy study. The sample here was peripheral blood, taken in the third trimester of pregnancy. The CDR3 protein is CAWGMGTQFDEQFF. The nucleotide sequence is TGTGCCTGGGGTATGGGGACTCAGTTCGATGAGCAGTTCTTC.